This TCR beta chain emerged from a study of Ad26.COV2.S vaccination and SARS-CoV-2 variants. This clone was picked up many times. Repertoires were generated with immunoSEQ multiplex PCR, while TCRdb's copy carries only in-frame clones and drops some. The sample carries approximately 300,000 clones, approximately 86% recorded once. Germline CDR1 reads GTSNPN; CDR2 reads SVGIG (reference sequence). Trimming took off 5 bases at V and 8 bases at J, with 18 bases between the two ends. This CDR3 region has 14 residues. Treatment denoted: 15 to 20 received Ad26.COV2.S at low or high dose, single or two shots; roughly five received placebo; per-sample allocation not given. Day 63 after the first injection of vaccine or placebo was the sampling time.

V and J are TRBV30 and TRBJ1-4; D possibly corresponds to TRBD1 (6 bases). The material sequenced was peripheral blood, taken in a trial of Ad26.COV2.S vaccine versus placebo. The clonotype originates from a person aged 18 to 59 who received the Ad26.COV2.S COVID-19 vaccine or a placebo. The DNA for the CDR3 is TGTGCCTGGGGAGGGACATTATCGACGGAAAAACTGTTTTTT. Its translation: CAWGGTLSTEKLFF.